This TCR beta chain stems from a study of T cell repertoires in cytomegalovirus infection. Whole-study context: HLA-B-restricted CMV epitopes that are well studied, plus recently identified HLA-C-restricted ones, were used by the study. Indications came from public TCR beta signatures; they pointed to CMV infection and to a matching HLA type. Findings and caveats of the study: Public TCR beta family frequency separated CMV-and-HLA carriers, including in an independent cohort. The ex vivo response showed dominance by HLA-C-restricted CMV-specific TCR beta clonotypes.

The sample holds many counts of this clonotype. What it binds is not known. The CDR3 contains 15 residues. The V gene's germline CDR1 is SGHTA and CDR2 FQGNSA. The ends were cut back, 1 base at V and 5 bases at J, with 14 bases in the middle. Each CDR3 protein gets one entry after TCRdb re-called the reads with MiXCR. The profile shows fewer than 85,000 distinct CDR3 sequences, around 49% of them singletons. This clonotype originated in a human donor in good health (CMV status not recorded). Some clones in this sample may be carry-over from other donors' samples. The J gene is TRBJ2-5, the V gene TRBV7-2; no clear D. Sequences were derived from CD8+ T cells from cultured PBMCs, sampled from culture after CMV antigen stimulation. CDR3 sequence reads: CASSLEGGLLETQYF. CDR3 in DNA: TGTGCCAGCAGCTTAGAAGGCGGCCTCCTCGAGACCCAGTACTTC.